This entry lists 11 T cell receptor beta chains sequenced from one sample in a study of T cell changes during pregnancy in multiple sclerosis. Repertoires were generated with immunoSEQ multiplex PCR, while TCRdb's copy carries only in-frame clones and drops some. Altogether roughly 76,000 clones are present, nearly 95% being singletons, with the ten largest covering roughly 0.29%. This material consisted of CD4+ T cells from peripheral blood mononuclear cells, taken after pregnancy. Source of these receptors: a female donor with multiple sclerosis, enrolled in a pregnancy study.

This sequence joins TRBV5-1 and TRBJ1-6, with D hard to call. Germline values: CDR1 SGHRS, CDR2 YFSETQ. The CDR3 has 17 residues. V lost 4 bases, J lost 0 bases, and 14 bases lay in between. DNA of the CDR3: TGCGCCAGCAGCCCCACGACGGGAGGCTCCTATAATTCACCCCTCCACTTT. Translation gives CASSPTTGGSYNSPLHF.

The chain couples TRBV25-1 to TRBJ1-3; TRBD1 might be the D (6 bases). V shed 3 bases and J shed 0 bases, with 15 bases lying between them. The CDR3 runs to 17 residues. Germline V gives CDR1 MGHDK, CDR2 SYGVNS. This chain's CDR3 is CASSERRGRSSGNTIYF. CDR3 in DNA: TGTGCCAGCAGTGAGCGCAGGGGCCGGAGCTCTGGAAACACCATATATTTT.

This chain joins TRBV18 and TRBJ1-2, with D possibly TRBD1 on 6 matching bases. In germline, CDR1 is KGHSH, CDR2 LQKENI. The CDR3 has 13 residues. Trimming took 3 bases from V and 2 from J, leaving 7 bases between them. Here the CDR3 reads CASSPGTNYGYTF. The CDR3 DNA follows: TGTGCCAGCTCACCCGGGACAAACTATGGCTACACCTTC.

The genes are TRBV6-4 and TRBJ1-1, with D uncertain. The CDR3 runs 13 residues. Germline CDR1 reads MRHNA; CDR2 reads SNTAGT. Trimming pared 5 bases from V and 2 bases from J, leaving 9 bases between. The CDR3 nucleotides read TGTGCCAGCAGTTTGGAGGGTAACACTGAAGCTTTCTTT. This codes for CASSLEGNTEAFF.

The chain employs TRBV29-1 and TRBJ1-5, with 7 bases identical to TRBD1. The CDR3 has 13 residues. V shed 4 bases, J shed 2 bases, and the junction held 2 bases outside the gene matches. The germline CDR1 and CDR2 sequences are SQVTM and ANQGSEA. CDR3 residues: CSVGDSRNQPQHF. CDR3 in DNA: TGCAGCGTTGGGGACAGCCGCAATCAGCCCCAGCATTTT.

This chain connects TRBV5-1 to TRBJ2-3; D is ambiguous. Trimming removed 4 bases from V and 2 bases from J, with 11 bases in between. Per germline, CDR1 SGHRS and CDR2 YFSETQ. The CDR3 is 14 amino acids. The CDR3, as DNA: TGCGCCAGCAGCCAACATGGAGACACAGATACGCAGTATTTT. Translated: CASSQHGDTDTQYF. The full variable domain, completed using reference TRBV5-1 and TRBJ2-3, is KAGVTQTPRYLIKTRGQQVTLSCSPISGHRSVSWYQQTPGQGLQFLFEYFSETQRNKGNFPGRFSGRQFSNSRSEMNVSTLELGDSALYLCASSQHGDTDTQYFGPGTRLTVL.

This CDR3 reads CASSHLAEQETQYF. The CDR3 DNA is TGTGCCAGCAGTCATTTAGCGGAGCAAGAGACCCAGTACTTC. The chain recombines TRBV7-9 with TRBJ2-5, with D possibly TRBD2 on 6 matching bases. The CDR3 consists of 14 residues. V was clipped by 6 bases and J by 2 bases, with 13 bases between them. Germline lookup yields CDR1 SEHNR and CDR2 FQNEAQ (reference sequence).

The J gene is TRBJ1-2, the V gene TRBV19, with D maybe TRBD1 (6 bases). Germline V CDR1 and CDR2: LNHDA, SQIVND (reference sequence). Trimming took 5 bases from V and 4 from J, leaving 20 bases between them. This CDR3 has 16 residues. The CDR3 DNA is TGTGCCAGTAGTCCACGCCTTGGGGGCGATTCCTATGGCTACACCTTC. Its protein product is CASSPRLGGDSYGYTF.

The rearrangement uses TRBV28 and TRBJ1-1; a weak D match, TRBD1 (5 bases). The CDR3 is 14 residues long. The V end was cut by 5 bases, the J end by 3 bases, with 13 bases between. The germline gives CDR1 MDHEN, CDR2 SYDVKM. The CDR3 DNA follows: TGTGCCAGCAGTCGGACACCGTGGGACACTGAAGCTTTCTTT. Its translation is CASSRTPWDTEAFF.

The chain has TRBV11-2 and TRBJ2-1; 9 bases match TRBD2. CDR3 length equals 14 residues. In germline, CDR1 is SGHAT, CDR2 FQNNGV. V was clipped by 1 base and J by 8 bases; unmatched bases: 3. The CDR3 reads CASSLGTSVDEQFF. CDR3 coding DNA: TGTGCCAGCAGCTTAGGGACTAGCGTCGATGAGCAGTTCTTC. The whole variable domain, filled in from reference TRBV11-2 and TRBJ2-1, reads EAGVAQSPRYKIIEKRQSVAFWCNPISGHATLYWYQQILGQGPKLLIQFQNNGVVDDSQLPKDRFSAERLKGVDSTLKIQPAKLEDSAVYLCASSLGTSVDEQFFGPGTRLTVL.

This chain connects TRBV7-7 to TRBJ2-2; 7 nucleotides align to TRBD2. V was clipped by 4 bases and J by 2 bases; unmatched bases: 1. Germline V gene lookup returns CDR1 SSHAT and CDR2 FNYEAQ (reference sequence). The CDR3 runs to 14 residues. The CDR3 DNA sequence: TGTGCCAGCAGCTCGGGACTAAACACCGGGGAGCTGTTTTTT. It encodes CASSSGLNTGELFF.